A selection of T cell receptor beta chains follows, all from one sample in a study of T cell repertoires in cytomegalovirus infection. These receptors lack a known antigen. MiXCR was run by TCRdb on the reads, yielding one entry per CDR3 protein. The data show roughly 340,000 distinct CDR3 sequences, about 29% seen once. This material consisted of cultured PBMCs, taken from culture after CMV antigen stimulation. The receptors originated from a human donor in good health (CMV status not recorded). Some clones in this sample may be carry-over from other donors' samples. The CDR3 runs from the conserved cysteine through the conserved F or W. Fields, in order: D gene, V gene, J gene, clone size, CDR3 protein, CDR3 DNA. A D gene is named only where the DNA matches it firmly. Clone size is shown for a subset of rows, as once, few, many or a class of expanded clone.

NA,TRBV7-9,TRBJ2-7,NA,CDSGDGRGYEQYF,TGTGACAGTGGCGATGGACGGGGCTACGAGCAGTACTTC
TRBD1,TRBV28,TRBJ1-1,once,CASSGRDRGRDEAFF,TGTGCCAGCAGTGGCCGGGACAGGGGGCGGGATGAAGCTTTCTTT
TRBD1,TRBV30,TRBJ1-2,many,CAWSSSGGLGYTF,TGTGCCTGGAGCTCGTCAGGGGGTTTAGGCTACACCTTC
TRBD1,TRBV7-8,TRBJ1-2,many,CASSLEVDRGGGYTF,TGTGCCAGCAGCTTAGAAGTAGACAGGGGCGGGGGCTACACCTTC
NA,TRBV6-2/TRBV6-3,TRBJ2-5,NA,CASRKPTWATAQETQYF,TGTGCCAGCAGGAAGCCGACTTGGGCAACAGCCCAAGAGACCCAGTACTTC
TRBD2,TRBV20-1,TRBJ2-4,NA,CSAFRLADIQYF,TGCAGTGCCTTCAGACTAGCGGACATTCAGTACTTC
NA,TRBV12-3/TRBV12-4,TRBJ2-2,NA,CASSLGGKAGELFF,TGTGCCAGCAGTTTAGGGGGGAAGGCCGGGGAGCTGTTTTTT
NA,TRBV10-3,TRBJ1-5,NA,CAISESGVGNQPQHF,TGTGCCATCAGTGAGTCCGGGGTTGGCAATCAGCCCCAGCATTTT
TRBD1,TRBV6-6,TRBJ1-2,many,CASSSRTGGRYGYTF,TGTGCCAGCAGTTCCCGGACAGGGGGCCGCTATGGCTACACCTTC
NA,TRBV7-2,TRBJ1-4,many,CASSWAGPAANEKLFF,TGTGCCAGCAGCTGGGCAGGCCCCGCGGCTAATGAAAAACTGTTTTTT
NA,TRBV7-6,TRBJ2-5,NA,CASTRREQETQYF,TGTGCCAGCACGAGGAGGGAACAAGAGACCCAGTACTTC
NA,TRBV6-8,TRBJ1-5,few,CASSYSQGGQPQHF,TGTGCCAGCAGTTACTCCCAGGGAGGACAGCCCCAGCATTTT
TRBD2,TRBV6-6,TRBJ2-1,few,CASSYSTSGGLEQFF,TGTGCCAGCAGTTACTCTACTAGCGGGGGTTTGGAGCAGTTCTTC
NA,TRBV2,TRBJ2-5,few,CASGTETGETQYF,TGTGCCAGCGGCACTGAGACGGGAGAGACCCAGTACTTC
NA,TRBV20-1,TRBJ1-2,NA,CSAQDRIYGYTF,TGCAGTGCACAAGACAGAATCTATGGCTACACCTTC
NA,TRBV28,TRBJ1-4,NA,CASSDRGIGEKLFF,TGTGCCAGCAGTGATAGGGGGATTGGGGAAAAACTGTTTTTT
NA,TRBV29-1,TRBJ2-7,NA,CSGWDIMNYEQYF,TGCAGCGGATGGGACATCATGAACTACGAGCAGTACTTC
TRBD1,TRBV11-2,TRBJ2-5,NA,CASSHRQGPQETQYF,TGTGCCAGCAGCCATCGACAGGGCCCCCAAGAGACCCAGTACTTC
NA,TRBV7-8,TRBJ2-6,many,CASSLEWGLGGANVLTF,TGTGCCAGCAGCTTAGAGTGGGGATTGGGTGGGGCCAACGTCCTGACTTTC
NA,TRBV7-6,TRBJ2-5,many,CASSLTGRPSETQYF,TGTGCCAGCAGCTTAACTGGCAGACCCTCAGAGACCCAGTACTTC
NA,TRBV6-6,TRBJ2-5,NA,CASSYRGTETQYF,TGTGCCAGCAGTTACAGGGGAACGGAGACCCAGTACTTC
TRBD1,TRBV29-1,TRBJ1-1,NA,CSGGDRGGTEAFF,TGCAGCGGGGGGGACAGGGGAGGGACTGAAGCTTTCTTT
NA,TRBV11-2,TRBJ2-7,many,CASSLLRRGAPGSYEQYF,TGTGCCAGCAGCTTGCTCAGGAGGGGCGCCCCGGGGTCCTACGAGCAGTACTTC
NA,TRBV19,TRBJ2-5,NA,CASSISSQETQYF,TGTGCCAGTAGTATTAGCAGCCAAGAGACCCAGTACTTC
NA,TRBV20-1,TRBJ2-3,few,CSAPPAQVGRTDTQYF,TGCAGTGCTCCCCCGGCCCAGGTGGGCCGCACAGATACGCAGTATTTT
NA,TRBV28,TRBJ2-1,many,CASSQGYNEQFF,TGTGCCAGCAGTCAGGGGTACAATGAGCAGTTCTTC
NA,TRBV28,TRBJ2-7,NA,CASSTRPYEQYF,TGTGCCAGCAGTACCCGACCATACGAGCAGTACTTC
TRBD2,TRBV20-1,TRBJ2-5,NA,CSASGPSGGYQETQYF,TGCAGTGCTAGCGGCCCTAGCGGGGGGTATCAAGAGACCCAGTACTTC
NA,TRBV7-8,TRBJ1-2,many,CASSLVIRATFNYGYTF,TGTGCCAGCAGCTTGGTCATCAGGGCGACCTTCAACTATGGCTACACCTTC
TRBD2,TRBV6-6,TRBJ2-7,NA,CASSYSRRSGAPPYEQYF,TGTGCCAGCAGTTACTCGAGGAGGAGCGGGGCACCCCCCTACGAGCAGTACTTC
TRBD2,TRBV7-2,TRBJ2-5,few,CASSFQAGEETQYF,TGTGCCAGCAGCTTCCAAGCGGGAGAAGAGACCCAGTACTTC
NA,TRBV5-1,TRBJ2-7,NA,CASSSQESPYEQYF,TGCGCCAGCAGCTCACAGGAGTCCCCCTACGAGCAGTACTTC
NA,TRBV29-1,TRBJ1-3,NA,CSVEGRNTIYF,TGCAGCGTTGAGGGAAGAAACACCATATATTTT
NA,TRBV5-4,TRBJ2-7,few,CASSLASSHEQYF,TGTGCCAGCAGCTTGGCTAGTTCCCACGAGCAGTACTTC
NA,TRBV3-1,TRBJ1-2,NA,CASSRLGAGHLSNYGYTF,TGTGCCAGCAGCCGGCTAGGGGCAGGGCACCTTTCCAACTATGGCTACACCTTC
NA,TRBV28,TRBJ1-4,NA,CASSGEGREKLFF,TGTGCCAGCAGTGGGGAGGGGAGGGAAAAACTGTTTTTT
NA,TRBV20-1,TRBJ1-6,few,CSARDPGRADNSPLHF,TGCAGTGCTAGAGATCCGGGCAGGGCGGATAATTCACCCCTCCACTTT
NA,TRBV7-8,TRBJ2-1,many,CASSLATSSSYNEQFF,TGTGCCAGCAGCTTGGCTACCTCGAGCTCCTACAATGAGCAGTTCTTC
NA,TRBV7-3,TRBJ2-1,NA,CASSPDPYYGEQFF,TGTGCCAGCAGCCCGGATCCCTACTATGGAGAGCAGTTCTTC
NA,TRBV2,TRBJ2-7,NA,CASSVDRITYEQYF,TGTGCCAGCAGTGTTGACAGGATTACCTACGAGCAGTACTTC
TRBD2,TRBV28,TRBJ2-1,few,CASIISGGEQFF,TGTGCCAGCATTATTAGCGGGGGTGAGCAGTTCTTC
TRBD1,TRBV5-5,TRBJ1-1,NA,CASSPGQVRTEAFF,TGTGCCAGCAGCCCAGGACAGGTGAGGACTGAAGCTTTCTTT
TRBD2,TRBV19,TRBJ2-3,NA,CASSPWGGSGSTDTQYF,TGTGCCAGTAGTCCCTGGGGCGGTAGCGGGTCCACAGATACGCAGTATTTT
NA,TRBV10-1,TRBJ2-2,NA,CASGGSAADLNTGELFF,TGCGCCAGCGGAGGCTCAGCGGCAGACTTGAACACCGGGGAGCTGTTTTTT
NA,TRBV19,TRBJ1-2,few,CASSIGRGGYTF,TGTGCCAGTAGTATCGGCAGGGGTGGCTACACCTTC
NA,TRBV6-1,TRBJ1-4,NA,CASIKGAGRGEKLFF,TGTGCCAGCATTAAAGGGGCAGGTAGAGGTGAAAAACTGTTTTTT
NA,TRBV4-1,TRBJ2-5,NA,CASSPRLQETQYF,TGCGCCAGCAGCCCGCGACTACAAGAGACCCAGTACTTC
NA,TRBV19,TRBJ1-1,NA,CASSIGGRGTEAFF,TGTGCCAGTAGTATTGGAGGGAGGGGCACTGAAGCTTTCTTT
TRBD2,TRBV20-1,TRBJ2-5,NA,CSATGLAGGGETQYF,TGCAGTGCTACCGGACTAGCGGGAGGGGGCGAGACCCAGTACTTC
NA,TRBV6-4,TRBJ2-1,NA,CASSEESGAYNEQFF,TGTGCCAGCAGTGAGGAATCTGGGGCTTACAATGAGCAGTTCTTC
TRBD1,TRBV10-2,TRBJ1-5,few,CASSEEGAGQPQHF,TGCGCCAGCAGTGAGGAGGGGGCAGGGCAGCCCCAGCATTTT
TRBD2,TRBV2,TRBJ2-3,NA,CASREGGPKGDTQYF,TGTGCCAGCAGGGAGGGAGGGCCAAAGGGAGATACGCAGTATTTT
TRBD2,TRBV27,TRBJ2-1,NA,CASSLLWTSGRGEQFF,TGTGCCAGCAGTTTACTTTGGACTAGCGGGAGAGGTGAGCAGTTCTTC